This is a list of T cell receptor beta chains from one sample in a study of CD8 T cells in ankylosing spondylitis. TCRdb used MiXCR to reprocess the 5' RACE reads, holding one entry per CDR3 protein. This sample has 150,000 to 200,000 distinct CDR3 sequences; approximately 32% occur once, and the top ten carry about 6%. Material: synovial fluid, either unsorted or a sorted T cell fraction (not recorded which). Receptor source: a male donor with ankylosing spondylitis. CDR3s include the opening cysteine and the closing phenylalanine or tryptophan. The order of the fields is clone size, D gene, V gene, J gene, CDR3 DNA, CDR3 protein. The D gene is left open where the match is weak. Not all rows give a size; the values are once, few, many and, for expanded clones, a class.

clone size: NA
D gene: NA
V gene: TRBV28
J gene: TRBJ2-7
CDR3 DNA: TGTGCCAGCAGTTTCCGGAACTACGAGCAGTACTTC
CDR3 protein: CASSFRNYEQYF

clone size: few
D gene: NA
V gene: TRBV3-1
J gene: TRBJ2-1
CDR3 DNA: TGTGCCAGCAGCCAAGGGGCCGGGAGAACCTACAATGAGCAGTTCTTC
CDR3 protein: CASSQGAGRTYNEQFF

clone size: many
D gene: NA
V gene: TRBV7-8
J gene: TRBJ2-3
CDR3 DNA: TGTGCCAGCAGCTCTCTGGCAACCACAGATACGCAGTATTTT
CDR3 protein: CASSSLATTDTQYF

clone size: many
D gene: TRBD1
V gene: TRBV7-9
J gene: TRBJ1-2
CDR3 DNA: TGTGCCAGCAGCTTAGCGGGAACAGGGGATGGCTACACCTTC
CDR3 protein: CASSLAGTGDGYTF

clone size: medium-sized
D gene: NA
V gene: TRBV3-1
J gene: TRBJ2-1
CDR3 DNA: TGTGCCAGCAGCCAAGTAGATGAGCAGTTCTTC
CDR3 protein: CASSQVDEQFF

clone size: few
D gene: TRBD1
V gene: TRBV5-1
J gene: TRBJ1-3
CDR3 DNA: TGCGCCAGCAGCCTTACTGGGACAGGGGAAGGAAACACCATATATTTT
CDR3 protein: CASSLTGTGEGNTIYF

clone size: NA
D gene: NA
V gene: TRBV21-1
J gene: TRBJ2-2
CDR3 DNA: TGTGCCAGCAGCACGGCAGTTAACACCGGGGAGCTGTTTTTT
CDR3 protein: CASSTAVNTGELFF

clone size: NA
D gene: NA
V gene: TRBV7-9
J gene: TRBJ2-2
CDR3 DNA: TGCGCCAGCAGCTTGGCCGGGAACACCGGGGAGCTGTTTTTT
CDR3 protein: CASSLAGNTGELFF

clone size: NA
D gene: NA
V gene: TRBV18
J gene: TRBJ2-2
CDR3 DNA: TGTGCCAGCTCACCTGGCCGGCGGACCGGGGAGCTGTTTTTT
CDR3 protein: CASSPGRRTGELFF

clone size: NA
D gene: NA
V gene: TRBV6-2/TRBV6-3
J gene: TRBJ2-3
CDR3 DNA: TGTGCCAGCAGGGACAGCACAGATACGCAGTATTTT
CDR3 protein: CASRDSTDTQYF

clone size: many
D gene: NA
V gene: TRBV20-1
J gene: TRBJ2-1
CDR3 DNA: TGCAGTGCTAGAGAACTGACTAGCAATGAGCAGTTCTTC
CDR3 protein: CSARELTSNEQFF

clone size: few
D gene: TRBD1
V gene: TRBV3-1
J gene: TRBJ2-3
CDR3 DNA: TGTGCCAGCAGCCCAAGGACAGGGCGGGCAGATACGCAGTATTTT
CDR3 protein: CASSPRTGRADTQYF

clone size: few
D gene: NA
V gene: TRBV6-1
J gene: TRBJ2-1
CDR3 DNA: TGTGCCAGCAGCTCATATTGGTCTGGGCGGAATGAGCAGTTCTTC
CDR3 protein: CASSSYWSGRNEQFF

clone size: few
D gene: NA
V gene: TRBV18
J gene: TRBJ2-5
CDR3 DNA: TGTGCCAGCTCACCACAGGGAGAGACCCAGTACTTC
CDR3 protein: CASSPQGETQYF

clone size: NA
D gene: TRBD1
V gene: TRBV6-2/TRBV6-3
J gene: TRBJ2-7
CDR3 DNA: TGTGCCAGCAGCCGTCTAGGCGGGACAGGGGAGCAGTACTTC
CDR3 protein: CASSRLGGTGEQYF

clone size: few
D gene: NA
V gene: TRBV28
J gene: TRBJ1-2
CDR3 DNA: TGTGCCAGCAGTTTACTGCAGAACTATGGCTACACCTTC
CDR3 protein: CASSLLQNYGYTF

clone size: few
D gene: NA
V gene: TRBV11-1
J gene: TRBJ2-4
CDR3 DNA: TGTGCCAGCAGCTTCGGGAGTCCCGCGGACGGCATTCAGTACTTC
CDR3 protein: CASSFGSPADGIQYF

clone size: NA
D gene: NA
V gene: TRBV5-1
J gene: TRBJ2-5
CDR3 DNA: TGCGCCAGCAGCTTGGGGCGAGAAAAACGCCAAGAGACCCAGTACTTC
CDR3 protein: CASSLGREKRQETQYF

clone size: few
D gene: NA
V gene: TRBV11-2
J gene: TRBJ2-3
CDR3 DNA: TGTGCCAGCAGCTTAGGTCCGGTTGGGGCGGCGATTTCAGATACGCAGTATTTT
CDR3 protein: CASSLGPVGAAISDTQYF

clone size: many
D gene: TRBD1
V gene: TRBV20-1
J gene: TRBJ1-6
CDR3 DNA: TGCAGTGCTAGGACAGGGAATAATTCACCCCTCCACTTT
CDR3 protein: CSARTGNNSPLHF

clone size: many
D gene: NA
V gene: TRBV5-1
J gene: TRBJ2-2
CDR3 DNA: TGCGCCAGCAGCTTGACTACGAACACCGGGGAGCTGTTTTTT
CDR3 protein: CASSLTTNTGELFF

clone size: NA
D gene: NA
V gene: TRBV12-3/TRBV12-4
J gene: TRBJ1-1
CDR3 DNA: TGTGCCAGCAGTTCGGCAGGGTCGGGTGACACTGAAGCTTTCTTT
CDR3 protein: CASSSAGSGDTEAFF

clone size: many
D gene: NA
V gene: TRBV6-1
J gene: TRBJ1-5
CDR3 DNA: TGTGCCAGCAAGGTCACAGGAAACAATCAGCCCCAGCATTTT
CDR3 protein: CASKVTGNNQPQHF

clone size: NA
D gene: TRBD2
V gene: TRBV2
J gene: TRBJ2-5
CDR3 DNA: TGTGCCAGCAGAGGACTAGCGGGTTTTGGAGAGACCCAGTACTTC
CDR3 protein: CASRGLAGFGETQYF

clone size: NA
D gene: NA
V gene: TRBV4-1
J gene: TRBJ1-1
CDR3 DNA: TGCGCCAGCAGCCCCCACCCGGAGCAGGGATCTGAAGCTTTCTTT
CDR3 protein: CASSPHPEQGSEAFF

clone size: NA
D gene: TRBD1
V gene: TRBV6-1
J gene: TRBJ2-1
CDR3 DNA: TGTGCCAGCAGTGAAAAGACAGGGGGCTACAATGAGCAGTTCTTC
CDR3 protein: CASSEKTGGYNEQFF

clone size: few
D gene: NA
V gene: TRBV20-1
J gene: TRBJ2-3
CDR3 DNA: TGCAGTGCGCATTCTAGCACAGATACGCAGTATTTT
CDR3 protein: CSAHSSTDTQYF

clone size: NA
D gene: NA
V gene: TRBV11-2
J gene: TRBJ2-5
CDR3 DNA: TGTGCCAGCAGCCGACCGGGACATGTTGGCCAAGAGACCCAGTACTTC
CDR3 protein: CASSRPGHVGQETQYF

clone size: NA
D gene: TRBD2
V gene: TRBV11-2
J gene: TRBJ2-1
CDR3 DNA: TGTGCCAGCAGCTTACATGGCGGGACTACCAACAATGAGCAGTTCTTC
CDR3 protein: CASSLHGGTTNNEQFF

clone size: NA
D gene: TRBD2
V gene: TRBV9
J gene: TRBJ2-1
CDR3 DNA: TGTGCCAGCAGCGCCCTAGCGGGGGCGGACAATGAGCAGTTCTTC
CDR3 protein: CASSALAGADNEQFF

clone size: once
D gene: TRBD1
V gene: TRBV5-6
J gene: TRBJ2-3
CDR3 DNA: TGTGCCAGCAGCTTTGTCCCGACGGGGACAGACACAGATACGCAGTATTTT
CDR3 protein: CASSFVPTGTDTDTQYF

clone size: many
D gene: NA
V gene: TRBV11-2
J gene: TRBJ1-2
CDR3 DNA: TGTGCCAGCAGCTTAGGTATAGCCAGCTATGGCTACACCTTC
CDR3 protein: CASSLGIASYGYTF

clone size: many
D gene: TRBD2
V gene: TRBV29-1
J gene: TRBJ2-1
CDR3 DNA: TGCAGCGTCAGAGCGGGAGGGCCCAATGAGCAGTTCTTC
CDR3 protein: CSVRAGGPNEQFF

clone size: few
D gene: NA
V gene: TRBV5-1
J gene: TRBJ1-5
CDR3 DNA: TGCGCCAGCAGCTTGCCAGGGGATAGCAATCAGCCCCAGCATTTT
CDR3 protein: CASSLPGDSNQPQHF

clone size: NA
D gene: NA
V gene: TRBV28
J gene: TRBJ2-7
CDR3 DNA: TGTGCCAGCCTTAGGACCTACGAGCAGTACTTC
CDR3 protein: CASLRTYEQYF

clone size: NA
D gene: TRBD1
V gene: TRBV19
J gene: TRBJ2-5
CDR3 DNA: TGTGCCAGTAGCACGACAGGGTTCTCAGAGACCCAGTACTTC
CDR3 protein: CASSTTGFSETQYF

clone size: NA
D gene: NA
V gene: TRBV20-1
J gene: TRBJ2-4
CDR3 DNA: TGCAGTGCGCAAAGTAAAAACATTCAGTACTTC
CDR3 protein: CSAQSKNIQYF

clone size: few
D gene: TRBD1
V gene: TRBV28
J gene: TRBJ2-2
CDR3 DNA: TGTGCCAGCACCCTACAGGGGGCCTCGAACACCGGGGAGCTGTTTTTT
CDR3 protein: CASTLQGASNTGELFF

clone size: many
D gene: TRBD2
V gene: TRBV30
J gene: TRBJ2-7
CDR3 DNA: TGTGCCTGGGGGCGCGGCGGGGGGGTCACCTACGAGCAGTACTTC
CDR3 protein: CAWGRGGGVTYEQYF

clone size: few
D gene: TRBD2
V gene: TRBV20-1
J gene: TRBJ2-1
CDR3 DNA: TGCAGTGCTAGTCGCGGGACTAGCGGGAGCGTGGCAAGCTCCTACAATGAGCAGTTCTTC
CDR3 protein: CSASRGTSGSVASSYNEQFF

clone size: few
D gene: TRBD2
V gene: TRBV5-1
J gene: TRBJ2-3
CDR3 DNA: TGCGCCAGCAGCTCCCAAAGTAGCGGGGCTTTTTATCCGAACACAGATACGCAGTATTTT
CDR3 protein: CASSSQSSGAFYPNTDTQYF

clone size: NA
D gene: NA
V gene: TRBV10-3
J gene: TRBJ2-7
CDR3 DNA: TGTGCCATCAGTCCCGGGAAGGAGGACGAGCAGTACTTC
CDR3 protein: CAISPGKEDEQYF

clone size: many
D gene: TRBD2
V gene: TRBV12-3/TRBV12-4
J gene: TRBJ2-3
CDR3 DNA: TGTGCCAGCAGTCCTCGGACTAGCGGGGTTGTGGATACGCAGTATTTT
CDR3 protein: CASSPRTSGVVDTQYF

clone size: NA
D gene: NA
V gene: TRBV20-1
J gene: TRBJ1-5
CDR3 DNA: TGCAGTGCTAGAGAGGGGGCTAGTGATCAGCCCCAGCATTTT
CDR3 protein: CSAREGASDQPQHF

clone size: NA
D gene: TRBD1
V gene: TRBV29-1
J gene: TRBJ1-2
CDR3 DNA: TGCAGCGTTGAAGGACCCAGGGGGGTATCAGGCGGCTACACCTTC
CDR3 protein: CSVEGPRGVSGGYTF

clone size: NA
D gene: TRBD1
V gene: TRBV10-3
J gene: TRBJ1-2
CDR3 DNA: TGTGCCATTGGGACAGGGGTTGCCCCATATGGCTACACCTTC
CDR3 protein: CAIGTGVAPYGYTF

clone size: NA
D gene: NA
V gene: TRBV6-2/TRBV6-3
J gene: TRBJ1-2
CDR3 DNA: TGTGCCAGCAGTTACGTTTCTAATAGAGGTAGCCCGGGGACGAGCGGCTACACCTTC
CDR3 protein: CASSYVSNRGSPGTSGYTF

clone size: few
D gene: NA
V gene: TRBV27
J gene: TRBJ1-1
CDR3 DNA: TGTGCCAGCACCCCGGGGGCCATGTTGAACACTGAAGCTTTCTTT
CDR3 protein: CASTPGAMLNTEAFF

clone size: NA
D gene: NA
V gene: TRBV11-2
J gene: TRBJ2-5
CDR3 DNA: TGTGCCAGCAGCTTTGCCCCCAGGTGGCGAGAGACCCAGTACTTC
CDR3 protein: CASSFAPRWRETQYF

clone size: NA
D gene: NA
V gene: TRBV11-2
J gene: TRBJ1-1
CDR3 DNA: TGTGCCAGCAGCCGAAGCGGGAACACTGAAGCTTTCTTT
CDR3 protein: CASSRSGNTEAFF

clone size: NA
D gene: NA
V gene: TRBV5-1
J gene: TRBJ1-1
CDR3 DNA: TGCGCCAGCAGCTTGTCGGTCGGGGAGAACACTGAAGCTTTCTTT
CDR3 protein: CASSLSVGENTEAFF

clone size: many
D gene: TRBD2
V gene: TRBV6-2/TRBV6-3
J gene: TRBJ2-2
CDR3 DNA: TGTGCCAGCAAAAGCGGCGGGGGAGGCACCGGGGAGCTGTTTTTT
CDR3 protein: CASKSGGGGTGELFF

clone size: NA
D gene: TRBD1
V gene: TRBV5-1
J gene: TRBJ1-6
CDR3 DNA: TGCGCCAGCAGCTCGACAGGGGGATTCGATTCACCCCTCCACTTT
CDR3 protein: CASSSTGGFDSPLHF